Detailed here is one T cell receptor beta chain. The antigen is not known. The data were taken from a study of T cell responses to AZD1222 COVID-19 vaccine. Turning to the study itself: Second-dose timings of about 4 or about 12 weeks were pooled.

Overall study findings and caveats: Baseline seropositivity occurred in only 5 or 6 AZD1222 recipients.

CDR1 and CDR2 (germline): GTSNPN, SVGIG (reference sequence). There are 15 residues in the CDR3. Trimming removed 5 bases at V and 4 bases at J, with 20 bases between. Here immunoSEQ multiplex PCR was the method, and the copy in TCRdb shows in-frame clones only, minus some. There are 100,000 or so clones in the sample; over 80% occur only once, and 5% lies in the top ten. This rearrangement joins TRBV30 to TRBJ1-2, with D perhaps matching TRBD1 (5 bases). The starting material was peripheral blood, obtained on day 0 of AZD1222 vaccination. This clonotype was sampled from an adult in good health. CDR3 loop: CAWGALEVGFYGYTF. CDR3 DNA sequence: TGTGCCTGGGGGGCTTTGGAAGTGGGATTCTATGGCTACACCTTC. The entire variable domain, with the rest obtained from reference TRBV30 and TRBJ1-2, is as follows: SQTIHQWPATLVQPVGSPLSLECTVEGTSNPNLYWYRQAAGRGLQLLFYSVGIGQISSEVPQNLSASRPQDRQFILSSKKLLLSDSGFYLCAWGALEVGFYGYTFGSGTRLTVV.